This TCR beta chain was identified in a study of blood T cell repertoires in COVID-19. Trimming removed 0 bases at V and 4 bases at J, with 7 bases between. The CDR3 totals 13 residues. The germline V gene has CDR1 SGHNT and CDR2 YYREEE (reference sequence). This clone was recorded at least ten times. Other DNA sequences in this specimen translate into the identical CDR3. The assay was immunoSEQ multiplex PCR, and TCRdb's table has in-frame clones only and misses some. The sample lists 200,000 to 250,000 clones; 70% to 90% were seen once. V is TRBV5-4 and J is TRBJ1-1; D gene uncertain. This clonotype was obtained from a woman under 30 who had recovered from COVID-19. The sample was peripheral blood. CDR3 sequence: CASSLGRGTEAFF. The CDR3 nucleotides read TGTGCCAGCAGCTTGGGACGGGGCACTGAAGCTTTCTTT.